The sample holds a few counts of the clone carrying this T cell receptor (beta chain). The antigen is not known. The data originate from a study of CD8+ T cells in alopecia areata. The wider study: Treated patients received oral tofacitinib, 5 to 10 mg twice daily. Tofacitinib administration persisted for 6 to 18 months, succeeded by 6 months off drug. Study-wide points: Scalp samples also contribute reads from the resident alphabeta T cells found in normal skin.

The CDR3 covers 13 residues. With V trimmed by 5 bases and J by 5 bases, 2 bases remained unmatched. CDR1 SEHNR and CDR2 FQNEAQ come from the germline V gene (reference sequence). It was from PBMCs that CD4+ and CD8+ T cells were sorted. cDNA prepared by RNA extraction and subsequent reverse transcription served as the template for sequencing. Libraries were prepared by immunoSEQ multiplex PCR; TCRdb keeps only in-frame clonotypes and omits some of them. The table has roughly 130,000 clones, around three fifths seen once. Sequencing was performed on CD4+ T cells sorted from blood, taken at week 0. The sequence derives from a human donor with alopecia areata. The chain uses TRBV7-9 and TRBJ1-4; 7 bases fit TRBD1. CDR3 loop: CASSRGQNEKLFF. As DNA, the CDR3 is TGTGCCAGCAGCAGGGGACAGAATGAAAAACTGTTTTTT.